This T cell receptor beta chain comes out of a study of T-cell reconstitution after alpha-beta-depleted transplantation in children. Broader study findings: Recipient T cells and thymic progenitors that survived gave rise to the high TCRbeta diversity observed at day 60 in some patients. Newly produced T cells mostly provided counts and TCRbeta diversity after one year, as hyperexpanded clones declined.

V gave up 3 bases and J gave up 7 bases, with 12 bases separating them. Germline V gene lookup returns CDR1 SQVTM and CDR2 ANQGSEA. CDR3 length equals 12 residues. Library preparation (for TCRbeta) was performed with unique molecular identifiers. TCRdb passed the PCR reads through MiXCR, listing each CDR3 protein once. The sample has more than 40,000 distinct CDR3 sequences, around 9.2% seen once. This clonotype was observed at least ten times. The target antigen is unknown. The sequenced sample was PBMCs, mostly from graft donor cells, obtained 60 days after TCRalphabeta/CD19-depleted stem cell transplant. The sequence came from a male patient under 10 years old who had a stem cell transplant for chronic granulomatous disease, so the T cells may come from the graft donor. The gene calls are TRBV29-1 and TRBJ1-2, with D maybe TRBD1 (5 bases). The CDR3 DNA follows: TGCAGCGTTGATGGGGGACCGGCTGGCTACACCTTC. Protein product: CSVDGGPAGYTF.